This section outlines one TCR beta chain sequence together with its context. Its antigen remains unknown. This sample stems from a study of cytomegalovirus exposure and HLA in healthy donors. Study-level results: Reported results showed that the classifier diagnosed cytomegalovirus status with high specificity and sensitivity. Sequencing probably produced one cluster of sequence variants that were highly shared. In a later analysis, common viral pathogens appeared linked to several of the most significant clusters.

Primers for the PCR totalled 60 Vbeta and 13 Jbeta. Sequencing was performed with immunoSEQ multiplex PCR; in TCRdb, only in-frame clones are kept and a portion is missing. The sample holds tens of thousands of clones, over 70% seen once. Trimming took 2 bases from V and 1 from J; bases not matched to a gene: 7. The CDR3 runs 19 residues. CDR1 MDHEN and CDR2 SYDVKM come from the germline V gene. The receptor was isolated from a girl aged 2-10 years in good health and CMV-seropositive. This rearrangement joins TRBV28 to TRBJ2-6; TRBD1 matches at 11 bases. Sample: PBMCs. Here the CDR3 DNA reads TGTGCCAGCAGTTTACTAGGACAGGGGGCATTTTCTGGGGCCAACGTCCTGACTTTC. Its protein product is CASSLLGQGAFSGANVLTF.